Described below is a single TCR beta chain sequence and its context. In this sample, this clonotype turned up a few times. This clone's antigen is unknown. Per-base quality was not reported, and no clone a single base away is much larger than it. The data stem from a study of early T cells in non-severe SARS-CoV-2 infection (dated by TCRdb to 2020 to 2022). With regard to the full study: Bulk RNA from unsorted whole blood was used for TCR sequencing, so alpha and beta chains could not be paired. General findings and caveats noted by the study authors: VDJdb matching was skewed toward anti-spike CD8 responses, so virus-specific expansions were likely underestimated and private and CD4 specificities were missed.

The library was produced with 5' RACE. Instrument on record: NextSeq 500. The TCR library protocol attached unique molecular identifiers to individual cDNA molecules to correct for sequencing error and PCR bias. Both TCR alpha and beta chains were sequenced, and tight co-correlation was observed between alpha and beta sequence abundances in each sample. Turning to the authors' computational methods: Decombinator V4 was used to annotate TCR sequences for V gene, J gene and CDR3. Expanded TCRs were defined as changing significantly between any two time points under a Poisson model with p below 0.0001. TCR abundances were normalised to the total number of TCRs sequenced in each sample and reported as counts per million. MAIT TCRs were defined by TRAV1-2 paired with TRAJ12, TRAJ20 or TRAJ33, and iNKT TCRs by TRAV10 paired with TRAJ18. A search of VDJdb, accessed on 1 November 2021, was run for TCRs annotated to CMV, EBV and SARS-CoV-2, with TCRs annotated for multiple antigens excluded. TCRdb itself trimmed the public reads at Q25 with fastp, ran MiXCR and retained productive beta chains. Rows with a matching CDR3 protein are joined into one entry that keeps the most common DNA and genes. The V and J calls shown here were made by TCRdb, not taken from the authors' results. This sample is represented by approximately 47,000 distinct CDR3 sequences; under 7.5% of them were singletons. The top ten clones comprise 5.5% to 8% of the sample.

Trimming takes 5 bases from V and 4 bases from J, and the germline ends sit 8 bases apart. From the cysteine up to the phenylalanine, the CDR3 has a length of 13 residues. Just CDR3 DNA is preserved here, 39 bases in frame from base 1. CDR1 KGHSH and CDR2 LQKENI are derived from the germline V gene. The study was a case-control design nested within a healthcare worker cohort in London, UK, with weekly nasopharyngeal swab PCR tests and blood sampling. Healthcare workers were enrolled in the week of the UK lockdown, from 23 to 31 March 2020, and were followed every week for up to roughly 15 weeks. The TCR originated in an adult who was a healthcare worker with PCR-confirmed SARS-CoV-2 infection or an uninfected control (not recorded which). Material: whole blood, obtained at baseline. The chain joins TRBV18 to TRBJ2-2, with the D gene too uncertain to name. The CDR3 protein is CASSADFTGELFF. The DNA sequence is given as TGTGCCAGCTCAGCTGATTTCACCGGGGAGCTGTTTTTT. Supplemented by the reference TRBV18 and TRBJ2-2 proteins around the CDR3, the complete variable domain is NAGVMQNPRHLVRRRGQEARLRCSPMKGHSHVYWYRQLPEEGLKFMVYLQKENIIDESGMPKERFSAEFPKEGPSILRIQQVVRGDSAAYFCASSADFTGELFFGEGSRLTVL.